This entry describes one T cell receptor (beta chain). Its antigen remains unidentified. This record comes from a study of T cell responses to AZD1222 COVID-19 vaccine. V was shortened by 1 base and J by 3 bases, with 9 bases between the two germline ends. The germline V gene has CDR1 SGHTA and CDR2 FQGNSA. The length of the CDR3 is 15 residues. Study findings and constraints: Repertoires were obtained only post-peak T cell response. A rise in Spike-specific TCR breadth and depth followed two AZD1222 doses. Donors, mostly white British, included more females; clonal diversity was possibly underestimated. The span of vaccine-associated CD4 TCRs extended across spike, with dominance at 160-218 and 743-854.

Data came from immunoSEQ multiplex PCR; TCRdb stores just in-frame clones and leaves some out. The repertoire has around 210,000 clones, about 94% of them found once; the top ten carry approximately 1.5%. Material: peripheral blood, obtained 28 days after the second dose of the MenACWY control vaccine. This receptor was obtained from an adult who received the MenACWY meningococcal vaccine as a control. The V and J genes are TRBV7-2 and TRBJ2-2, with D perhaps matching TRBD1 (6 bases). CDR3 DNA: TGTGCCAGCAGCTTAGAGGGGGTGCACACCGGGGAGCTGTTTTTT. Protein product: CASSLEGVHTGELFF.